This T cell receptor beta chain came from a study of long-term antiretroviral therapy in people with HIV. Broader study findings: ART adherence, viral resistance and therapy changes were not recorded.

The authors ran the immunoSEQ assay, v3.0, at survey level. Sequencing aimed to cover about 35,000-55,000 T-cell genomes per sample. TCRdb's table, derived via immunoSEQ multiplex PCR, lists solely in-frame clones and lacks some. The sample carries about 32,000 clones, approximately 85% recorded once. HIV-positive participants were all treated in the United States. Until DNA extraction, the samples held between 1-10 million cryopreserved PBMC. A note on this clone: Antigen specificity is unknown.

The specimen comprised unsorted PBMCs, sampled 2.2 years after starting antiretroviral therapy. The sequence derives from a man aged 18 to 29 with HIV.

The CDR3 protein is CASSFGAGGGKLFF. CDR3 sequence (DNA): TGTGCCAGCAGCTTTGGGGCAGGGGGAGGAAAACTGTTTTTT. V gene TRBV13 combines with J gene TRBJ1-4; 7 bases map to TRBD1. The CDR3 extends over 14 amino acids. Germline values: CDR1 PRHDT, CDR2 FYEKMQ (reference sequence). The V gene end was trimmed by 3 bases and the J gene end by 10 bases; junction bases not matched to a gene: 8.